This TCR beta chain is drawn from a study of early T cells in non-severe SARS-CoV-2 infection. Across the study: Sequencing input comprised bulk RNA from unsorted whole blood; chain pairing was not available. Study observations and caveats: The study's VDJdb matching favored anti-spike CD8 responses and missed private and CD4 specificities.

As concerns this clonotype: Its antigen remains unknown.

Separate cDNA molecules each had unique molecular identifiers attached to them. TCRdb reprocessed the 5' RACE reads via MiXCR and lists one record per CDR3 protein. The table lists 70,000 or so distinct CDR3 sequences, 12% of them singletons. The material sequenced was whole blood. The sequence derives from an adult who was a healthcare worker with PCR-confirmed SARS-CoV-2 infection or an uninfected control (not recorded which).

The CDR3 DNA reads as TGTGCCATCAGTGGTGGGGAGACGCAAGAGACCCAGTACTTC. It encodes CAISGGETQETQYF. The chain couples TRBV10-3 to TRBJ2-5, with a weak D call TRBD2 (5 bases). Germline-derived CDR1 and CDR2 are ENHRY and SYGVKD. V was pared by 4 bases and J by 2 bases, with 11 bases between. This CDR3 has 14 amino acids.